This is a list of T cell receptor beta chains from one sample in a study of blood T cell repertoires in COVID-19. The data were produced by immunoSEQ multiplex PCR, yet TCRdb's version contains in-frame clones alone and is incomplete. Here the sample spans approximately 300,000 clones, nearly 90% being singletons. Sequencing was performed on peripheral blood. The receptors originated from a woman in her 40s with COVID-19, enrolled during active disease. The CDR3 runs from the conserved cysteine through the conserved F or W. A D gene is named only where the DNA matches it firmly. Not every row has a clone size; where given, it reads once, few, many or a size class.

V gene	clone size	D gene	J gene	CDR3 protein	CDR3 DNA
TRBV29-1	once	NA	TRBJ1-2	CSVWTVNYGYTF	TGCAGCGTTTGGACAGTTAACTATGGCTACACCTTC
TRBV5-6	NA	NA	TRBJ2-1	CASSLLLVLGEQFF	TGTGCCAGCAGCTTGTTACTGGTCTTGGGCGAGCAGTTCTTC
TRBV28	NA	TRBD1	TRBJ2-2	CASSSGGTGELFF	TGTGCCAGCAGTTCAGGGGGCACCGGGGAGCTGTTTTTT
TRBV30	NA	TRBD1	TRBJ1-3	CAWSRTGVGNTIYF	TGTGCCTGGAGTAGGACAGGTGTTGGAAACACCATATATTTT
TRBV19	NA	TRBD2	TRBJ2-7	CASSNGLAGFEQYF	TGTGCCAGTAGTAACGGACTAGCGGGTTTCGAGCAGTACTTC
TRBV4-3	NA	NA	TRBJ1-1	CASSHRGPNTEAFF	TGCGCCAGCAGCCACAGGGGCCCGAACACTGAAGCTTTCTTT
TRBV5-4	NA	NA	TRBJ1-1	CASSLGEVEAFF	TGTGCCAGCAGCCTAGGGGAAGTGGAAGCTTTCTTT
TRBV6-5	once	NA	TRBJ1-4	CASSYSGATNEKLFF	TGTGCCAGCAGTTACTCAGGGGCAACTAATGAAAAACTGTTTTTT
TRBV28	NA	NA	TRBJ2-1	CASSLLYEQFF	TGTGCCAGCAGTTTACTCTATGAGCAGTTCTTC
TRBV7-2	once	NA	TRBJ2-7	CASSLGQGGSYEQYF	TGTGCCAGCAGCTTAGGGCAGGGGGGCTCCTACGAGCAGTACTTC
TRBV2	NA	NA	TRBJ1-2	CASSGQPNYGYTF	TGTGCCAGCAGTGGACAGCCTAACTATGGCTACACCTTC
TRBV5-1	NA	TRBD1	TRBJ1-2	CASTETGGTYGYTF	TGCGCCAGTACCGAAACAGGGGGAACCTATGGCTACACCTTC
TRBV10-3	NA	NA	TRBJ1-2	CAIPGAPNYGYTF	TGTGCCATCCCTGGGGCCCCGAACTATGGCTACACCTTC
TRBV30	NA	NA	TRBJ1-6	CAWSPTTRDNSPLHF	TGTGCCTGGAGCCCGACGACCAGGGATAATTCACCCCTCCACTTT
TRBV6-1	NA	NA	TRBJ1-6	CASSDRGYNSPLHF	TGTGCCAGCAGTGATCGGGGTTATAATTCACCCCTCCACTTT
TRBV27	NA	NA	TRBJ1-5	CASSRTDNQPQHF	TGTGCCAGCAGCCGGACAGATAATCAGCCCCAGCATTTT
TRBV30	NA	NA	TRBJ1-2	CAWSVGGSDGYTF	TGTGCCTGGAGTGTCGGGGGATCCGATGGCTACACCTTC
TRBV2	NA	TRBD1	TRBJ2-2	CASRQDRSNTGELFF	TGTGCCAGCAGACAGGACAGGTCGAACACCGGGGAGCTGTTTTTT
TRBV5-6	few	NA	TRBJ1-2	CASSLGQINYGYTF	TGTGCCAGCAGCCTCGGACAGATTAACTATGGCTACACCTTC
TRBV28	NA	NA	TRBJ2-7	CASSSYGGLNEQYF	TGTGCCAGCAGTTCTTACGGGGGGCTTAACGAGCAGTACTTC
TRBV7-2	NA	NA	TRBJ1-2	CASSLGREDGYTF	TGTGCCAGCAGCTTAGGCAGGGAGGATGGCTACACCTTC
TRBV9	NA	NA	TRBJ1-4	CASSVGTASEKLFF	TGTGCCAGCAGCGTAGGGACAGCCAGTGAAAAACTGTTTTTT
TRBV28	NA	NA	TRBJ1-5	CASSSPIDDSGHNSNQPQHF	TGTGCCAGCAGTTCCCCGATAGACGACTCGGGACACAATAGCAATCAGCCCCAGCATTTT
TRBV29-1	few	TRBD2	TRBJ2-7	CSVYSGSEQYF	TGCAGCGTTTACAGCGGGAGCGAGCAGTACTTC
TRBV19	NA	TRBD1	TRBJ1-3	CASSMMAGGYGNTIYF	TGTGCCAGTAGTATGATGGCAGGGGGATATGGAAACACCATATATTTT
TRBV5-1	once	NA	TRBJ1-4	CASSLDSSTNEKLFF	TGCGCCAGCAGCTTGGATTCTTCAACTAATGAAAAACTGTTTTTT
TRBV3-1/TRBV3-2	NA	NA	TRBJ2-7	CASSPLLAGEQYF	TGTGCCAGCAGCCCTCTCCTAGCTGGCGAGCAGTACTTC
TRBV7-9	NA	NA	TRBJ1-1	CASSLVLEGTEAFF	TGTGCCAGCAGCTTAGTGTTGGAGGGGACTGAAGCTTTCTTT
TRBV19	NA	TRBD2	TRBJ2-5	CASSIGGARVGGSETQYF	TGTGCCAGTAGTATCGGGGGGGCCCGAGTAGGGGGTTCTGAGACCCAGTACTTC
TRBV9	NA	NA	TRBJ1-2	CASSVASQGYGYTF	TGTGCCAGCAGCGTAGCTTCACAGGGATATGGCTACACCTTC
TRBV30	few	NA	TRBJ1-1	CAWRQGVTMNTEAFF	TGTGCCTGGAGACAAGGGGTCACCATGAACACTGAAGCTTTCTTT
TRBV6-6	NA	NA	TRBJ2-5	CASSYTDLIQETQYF	TGTGCCAGCAGTTATACTGACTTAATCCAAGAGACCCAGTACTTC
TRBV12-3/TRBV12-4	NA	NA	TRBJ1-4	CASSSPVGPILFF	TGTGCCAGCAGCTCCCCCGTGGGGCCCATACTGTTTTTT
TRBV19	once	NA	TRBJ2-3	CASSLANVGRRDTDTQYF	TGTGCCAGTAGTTTGGCTAATGTAGGACGGAGGGACACAGATACGCAGTATTTT
TRBV5-1	NA	NA	TRBJ1-1	CASSRTTGLEAFF	TGCGCCAGCAGCAGAACTACAGGGCTTGAAGCTTTCTTT
TRBV15	NA	NA	TRBJ2-7	CATSPGYGQHSYEQYF	TGTGCCACCAGCCCGGGGTACGGACAGCACTCCTACGAGCAGTACTTC
TRBV30	NA	TRBD2	TRBJ2-1	CAWRDWTSGFPNEQFF	TGTGCCTGGAGGGACTGGACTAGCGGCTTTCCCAATGAGCAGTTCTTC
TRBV9	few	TRBD1	TRBJ1-5	CASAAGQNNQPQHF	TGTGCCAGCGCCGCGGGACAGAACAATCAGCCCCAGCATTTT
TRBV6-2/TRBV6-3	NA	NA	TRBJ1-5	CASSRSGQTNQPQHF	TGTGCCAGCAGTCGCTCCGGACAGACCAATCAGCCCCAGCATTTT
TRBV7-2	NA	TRBD2	TRBJ2-7	CASSFPGGHEQYF	TGTGCCAGCAGCTTCCCGGGAGGGCACGAGCAGTACTTC